This T cell receptor beta chain was captured in a study of cytomegalovirus exposure and HLA in healthy donors. About the study: According to later analysis, the same platform produced the 120 validation and 600 to 800 first-cohort repertoires. Study-wide points: The study put 150 to 200 TCR beta chains on its list as cytomegalovirus-associated. It was reportedly the case that the classifier diagnosed cytomegalovirus status with high specificity and sensitivity.

As for this clone: Its antigen remains unknown.

Clones were read by immunoSEQ multiplex PCR, and TCRdb kept only the in-frame ones, dropping some. This sample has approximately 110,000 clones; about 85% occur once, and the top ten carry about 4%. The germline V gene has CDR1 MDHEN and CDR2 SYDVKM. Unmatched junction bases numbered 7, after V lost 7 bases and J lost 3 bases. The CDR3 totals 15 residues. The sample consisted of PBMCs. The genes are TRBV28 and TRBJ2-1, with 9 bases that match TRBD1. This sequence was found in a young woman in good health and CMV-seropositive. The CDR3 reads CASMGGGQGYNEQFF. Here the CDR3 DNA reads TGTGCCAGCATGGGGGGGGGACAGGGCTACAATGAGCAGTTCTTC.